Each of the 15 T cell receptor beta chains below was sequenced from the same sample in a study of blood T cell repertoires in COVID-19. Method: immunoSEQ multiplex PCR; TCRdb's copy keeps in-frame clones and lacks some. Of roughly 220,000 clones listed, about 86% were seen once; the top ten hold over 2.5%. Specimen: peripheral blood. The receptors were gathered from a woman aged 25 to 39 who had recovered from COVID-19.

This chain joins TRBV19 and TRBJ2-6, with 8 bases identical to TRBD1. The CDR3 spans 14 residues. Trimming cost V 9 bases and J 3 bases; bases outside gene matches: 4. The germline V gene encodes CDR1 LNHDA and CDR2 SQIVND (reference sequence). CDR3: CASSGTGGANVLTF. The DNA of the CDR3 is TGTGCCAGCTCCGGGACAGGTGGGGCCAACGTCCTGACTTTC.

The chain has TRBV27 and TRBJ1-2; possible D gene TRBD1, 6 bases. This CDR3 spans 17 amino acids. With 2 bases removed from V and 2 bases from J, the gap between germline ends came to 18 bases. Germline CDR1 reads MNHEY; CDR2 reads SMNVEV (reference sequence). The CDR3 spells CASSLRSGAALNYGYTF. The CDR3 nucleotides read TGTGCCAGCAGTTTACGTTCAGGGGCCGCCCTCAACTATGGCTACACCTTC.

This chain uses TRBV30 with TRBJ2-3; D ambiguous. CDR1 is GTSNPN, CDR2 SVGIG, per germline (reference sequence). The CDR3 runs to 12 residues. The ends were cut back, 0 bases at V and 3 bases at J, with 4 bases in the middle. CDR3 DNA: TGTGCCTGGAGTGTACAGACAGATACGCAGTATTTT. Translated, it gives CAWSVQTDTQYF.

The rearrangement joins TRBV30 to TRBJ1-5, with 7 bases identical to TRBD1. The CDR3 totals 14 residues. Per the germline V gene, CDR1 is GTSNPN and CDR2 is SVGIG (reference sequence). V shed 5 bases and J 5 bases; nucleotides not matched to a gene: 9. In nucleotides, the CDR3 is TGTGCCTGGGGGACAGAACCCCCATATCAGCCCCAGCATTTT. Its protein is CAWGTEPPYQPQHF.

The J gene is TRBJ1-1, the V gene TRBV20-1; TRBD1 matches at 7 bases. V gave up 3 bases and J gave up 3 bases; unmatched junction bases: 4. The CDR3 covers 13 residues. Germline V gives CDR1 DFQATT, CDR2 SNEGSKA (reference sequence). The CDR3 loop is CSASRDRHTEAFF. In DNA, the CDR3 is TGCAGTGCTAGTAGGGACAGACACACTGAAGCTTTCTTT.

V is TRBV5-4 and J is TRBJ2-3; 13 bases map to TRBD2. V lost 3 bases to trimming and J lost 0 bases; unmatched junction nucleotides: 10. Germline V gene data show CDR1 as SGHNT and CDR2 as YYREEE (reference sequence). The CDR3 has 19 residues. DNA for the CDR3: TGTGCCAGCAGCTACCCGGGACTAGCGGGACATGTTAGCACAGATACGCAGTATTTT. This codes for CASSYPGLAGHVSTDTQYF. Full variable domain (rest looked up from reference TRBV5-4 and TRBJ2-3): ETGVTQSPTHLIKTRGQQVTLRCSSQSGHNTVSWYQQALGQGPQFIFQYYREEENGRGNFPPRFSGLQFPNYSSELNVNALELDDSALYLCASSYPGLAGHVSTDTQYFGPGTRLTVL.

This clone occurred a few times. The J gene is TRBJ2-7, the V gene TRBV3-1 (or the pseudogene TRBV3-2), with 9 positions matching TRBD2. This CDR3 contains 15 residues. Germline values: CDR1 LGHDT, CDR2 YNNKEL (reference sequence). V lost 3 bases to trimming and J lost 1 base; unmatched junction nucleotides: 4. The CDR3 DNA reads TGTGCCAGCAGCCACATTAGCGGGAGTTCCTACGAGCAGTACTTC. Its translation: CASSHISGSSYEQYF.

The CDR3 loop is CASSLAGGSDYEQYF. The CDR3 DNA reads TGCGCCAGCAGCTTGGCCGGCGGGTCAGACTACGAGCAGTACTTC. The chain combines TRBV5-1 with TRBJ2-7; tentative D call: TRBD2 (5 bases). V lost 0 bases and J 3 bases, leaving 13 bases between the germline ends. Germline CDR1 reads SGHRS; CDR2 reads YFSETQ. The CDR3 is 15 amino acids.

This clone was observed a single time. The CDR3 bases are TGTGCCAGCTCACCAACCTCCGGGAAACGAGGGAGGGTTAACTCCTACGAGCAGTACTTC. This sequence encodes CASSPTSGKRGRVNSYEQYF. The chain is built from TRBV18 and TRBJ2-7, with 7 bases lining up with TRBD2. CDR3 length equals 20 residues. V dropped 2 bases and J dropped 0; count of bases not matched to a gene: 19. Germline V gives CDR1 KGHSH, CDR2 LQKENI.

The CDR3 bases are TGTGCCAGCAGTTTATACCGCAGGGGCACTGAAGCTTTCTTT. It codes for CASSLYRRGTEAFF. The chain carries TRBV27 and TRBJ1-1; possible D gene TRBD1, 6 bases. Germline loops: CDR1 MNHEY, CDR2 SMNVEV (reference sequence). The V end lost 1 base, the J end lost 4 bases, and 10 bases lay between the germline ends. CDR3 length: 14 residues.

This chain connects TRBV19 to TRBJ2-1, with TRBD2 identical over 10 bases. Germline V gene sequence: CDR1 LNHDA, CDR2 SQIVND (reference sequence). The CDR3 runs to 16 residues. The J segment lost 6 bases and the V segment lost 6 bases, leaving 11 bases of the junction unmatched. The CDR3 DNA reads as TGTGCCAGTAGCCCCTCGACTAGCGGGCCATCCAATGAGCAGTTCTTC. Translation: CASSPSTSGPSNEQFF.

This chain's CDR3 is CASSYPTGTGKYEQYF. In DNA form, the CDR3 reads TGTGCCAGCAGTTACCCAACCGGGACAGGGAAGTACGAGCAGTACTTC. This chain joins TRBV6-5 and TRBJ2-7; 9 bases line up with TRBD1. The V gene end was trimmed by 2 bases and the J gene end by 4 bases; junction bases not matched to a gene: 9. Per the germline V gene, CDR1 is MNHEY and CDR2 is SVGAGI. The CDR3 sequence is 16 residues long.

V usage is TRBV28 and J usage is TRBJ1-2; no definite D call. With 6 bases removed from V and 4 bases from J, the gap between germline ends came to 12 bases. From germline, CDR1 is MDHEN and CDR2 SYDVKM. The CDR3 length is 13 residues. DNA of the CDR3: TGTGCCAGCAGCAACACCTACAGCTATGGCTACACCTTC. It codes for CASSNTYSYGYTF.

CDR3 DNA sequence: TGTGCCAGCAGTTTATCACTGGGCGAGAGCTATGGCTACACCTTC. This codes for CASSLSLGESYGYTF. The rearrangement joins TRBV27 to TRBJ1-2; D ambiguous. Trimming cost V 0 bases and J 4 bases, with 12 bases left between them. CDR1 is MNHEY, CDR2 SMNVEV, per germline (reference sequence). The CDR3 runs to 15 residues.

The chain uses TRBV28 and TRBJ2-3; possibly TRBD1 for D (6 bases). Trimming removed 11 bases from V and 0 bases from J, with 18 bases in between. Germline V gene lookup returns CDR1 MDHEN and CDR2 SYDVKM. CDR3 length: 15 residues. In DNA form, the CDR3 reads TGTGCCTCTCGGGACACTGGGAGAAGCACAGATACGCAGTATTTT. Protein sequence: CASRDTGRSTDTQYF.